This T cell receptor (beta chain) is drawn from a study of T cells after yellow fever vaccination (dated by TCRdb to 2018 to 2020). Background on the whole study: The SMART-Seq v4 Ultra Low Input RNA kit was used to prepare libraries from fractions with low cell numbers. To follow T-cell clones before and after both primary and booster YFV17D yellow fever vaccination, bulk TCR alpha and beta repertoires underwent longitudinal sequencing. Bulk PBMC replicates and cell subsets were isolated from blood drawn at multiple timepoints before and after both primary and secondary immunization. The cohort comprised two healthy male donors, one aged 18 to 29 and one aged 30 to 40 years.

This clonotype appeared a few times. The antigen it recognizes is unknown. Per-nucleotide qualities are absent, and no much larger clonotype sits a single base away. The CDR3 runs 17 amino acids, cysteine and phenylalanine included. Only CDR3 DNA remains: 51 bases, in frame from the first base. Clipping removes 5 bases from V and 4 bases from J, with 14 as the unmatched junction base count. The germline V gene (reference sequence) gives CDR1 as SGHAT and CDR2 as FQDESV. TCR cDNA was synthesized by 5'RACE template switching, which introduced a universal primer site and unique molecular identifiers. cDNA synthesis was primed from both the TCR alpha and TCR beta constant segments. Library amplification involved two PCR steps, and the second step added sample barcodes and sequencing adapters. Libraries were sequenced on Illumina HiSeq 2500 (2x100 bp) or NovaSeq (2x150 bp). In the authors' own workflow: MIGEC handled demultiplexing of reads and collapsing into UMI consensus sequences, while MiXCR performed V(D)J alignment. Vaccine-responding clonotypes were defined with edgeR using replicate PBMC samples, requiring FDR below 0.01 and a log2 fold change above 5 up to day 15. Each bulk clonotype received a CD4 or CD8 identity based on whether the sequenced CD4 or CD8 repertoire contained that clonotype at higher abundance. TCRdb's own reprocessing of the public reads used fastp at Q25 and MiXCR and kept productive beta chains. All rows with the same CDR3 protein become a single entry with the most common DNA and genes. None of the V and J calls come from the authors' own analysis; TCRdb made them. The sample table contains some 350,000 distinct CDR3 sequences; only one count was recorded for around a tenth of them. The ten largest clones represent 15% to 20% of the sample.

Taken with the paper, the label for treatment or condition translates to: live attenuated yellow fever vaccine strain. Two biological replicates of bulk PBMCs were collected at each blood-draw timepoint. PBMCs were isolated from peripheral blood using a standard Ficoll-Paque protocol. TriZol was used to extract RNA from bulk PBMCs, CD4 and CD8 fractions, and dextramer-positive and dextramer-negative fractions. Overall results and qualifications from the work: Compared with the primary T-cell response, the secondary T-cell response was faster but weaker, reaching its peak on day 5 rather than on day 15. The study included only two donors, which limits how far the findings can be generalized. Most clones expanded after primary vaccination were re-detected after the booster (approximately 95% of CD4 and around 88% of CD8), suggesting broad memory maintenance. A small share of clonotypes occurred in both CD4 and CD8 compartments, likely arising from convergent recombination. Computational filtering was required because FACS-sorted repertoires could contain abundant contaminating clonotypes from the bulk population.

In this chain, TRBV11-1 is recombined with TRBJ2-3; 8 of the junction bases match TRBD2. Material: PBMCs, obtained on the day of the first yellow fever vaccination. The sequence derives from a young man who received the YFV17D yellow fever vaccine. The nucleotide sequence reads TGTGCCAGCAGCGCCCCGGGGCGGGGGGACTTCTCAGATACGCAGTATTTT. It is translated as CASSAPGRGDFSDTQYF.